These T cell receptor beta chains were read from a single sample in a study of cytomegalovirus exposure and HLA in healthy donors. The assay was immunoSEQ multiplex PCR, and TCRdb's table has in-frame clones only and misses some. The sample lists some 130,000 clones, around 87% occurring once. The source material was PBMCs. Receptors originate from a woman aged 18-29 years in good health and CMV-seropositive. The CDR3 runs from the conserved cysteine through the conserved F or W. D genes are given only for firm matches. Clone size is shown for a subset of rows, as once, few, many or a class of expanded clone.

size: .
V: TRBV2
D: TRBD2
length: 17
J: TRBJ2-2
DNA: TGTGCCAGCAATCCGGGACTAGCGGTTCTCGGGACCGGGGAGCTGTTTTTT
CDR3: CASNPGLAVLGTGELFF

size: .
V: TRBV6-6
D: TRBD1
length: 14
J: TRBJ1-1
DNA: TGTGCCAGCAGTTCACAGGGGGTTAGCACTGAAGCTTTCTTT
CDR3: CASSSQGVSTEAFF

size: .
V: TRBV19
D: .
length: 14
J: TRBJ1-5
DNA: TGTGCCAGCGAACCGGGGGGACGCAATCAGCCCCAGCATTTT
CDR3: CASEPGGRNQPQHF

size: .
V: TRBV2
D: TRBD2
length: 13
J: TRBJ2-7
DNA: TGTGCCAGTCTAGCGGGAGGGTGGAACGAGCAGTACTTC
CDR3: CASLAGGWNEQYF

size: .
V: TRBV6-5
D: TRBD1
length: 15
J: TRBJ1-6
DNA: TGTGCCAGCAGTCCCGGGACAGGGGGGGTGGCACCCCTCCACTTT
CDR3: CASSPGTGGVAPLHF

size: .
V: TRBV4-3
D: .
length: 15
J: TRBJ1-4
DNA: TGCGCCAGCAGCCAAGATAGGGGTCCAAATGAAAAACTGTTTTTT
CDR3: CASSQDRGPNEKLFF

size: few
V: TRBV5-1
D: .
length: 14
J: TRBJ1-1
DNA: TGCGCCAGCAGCTTGGCAGGGCAGCCCACTGAAGCTTTCTTT
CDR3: CASSLAGQPTEAFF

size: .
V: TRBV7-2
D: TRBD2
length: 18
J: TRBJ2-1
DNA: TGTGCCAGCAGCTTAGCGATTACCGGGACTAGCGGGAACAATGAGCAGTTCTTC
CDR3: CASSLAITGTSGNNEQFF

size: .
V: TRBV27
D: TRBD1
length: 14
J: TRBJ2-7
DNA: TGTGCCAGCAGTTTGGACAGGGGGTCGTACGAGCAGTACTTC
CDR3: CASSLDRGSYEQYF

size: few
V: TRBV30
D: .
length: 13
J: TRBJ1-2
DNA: TGTGCCTGGAGTGTATTGGGGAGTGCTGGCTACACCTTC
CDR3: CAWSVLGSAGYTF

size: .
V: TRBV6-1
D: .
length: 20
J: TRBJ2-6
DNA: TGTGCCAGCAGTGAAAGCCTCGGAACAGGATTTTTCTCTGGGGCCAACGTCCTGACTTTC
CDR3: CASSESLGTGFFSGANVLTF

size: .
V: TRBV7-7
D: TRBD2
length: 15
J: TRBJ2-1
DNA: TGTGCTAGCAGCTTAACTAGCGGGAGTGGGGATGAGCAGTTCTTC
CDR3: CASSLTSGSGDEQFF

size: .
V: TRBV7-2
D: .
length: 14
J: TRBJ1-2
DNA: TGTGCCAGCAGCCCCGCGGGTCAGTTGAGAGGCTACACCTTC
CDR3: CASSPAGQLRGYTF

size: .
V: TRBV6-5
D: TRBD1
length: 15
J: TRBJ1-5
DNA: TGTGCCAGCAGTCGAGGGGGACAGGGCAATCAGCCCCAGCATTTT
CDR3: CASSRGGQGNQPQHF

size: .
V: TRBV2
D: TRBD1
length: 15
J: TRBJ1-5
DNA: TGTGCCAGCAGACCGGGACAGGATCAAAATCAGCCCCAGCATTTT
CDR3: CASRPGQDQNQPQHF

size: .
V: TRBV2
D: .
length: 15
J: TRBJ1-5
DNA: TGTGCCAGCAGTGCGTTGGGGGCCACCAATCAGCCCCAGCATTTT
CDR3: CASSALGATNQPQHF

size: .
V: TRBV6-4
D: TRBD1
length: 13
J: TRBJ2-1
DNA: TGTGCCAGCAGTGTACAGGGGGTAGGTGAGCAGTTCTTC
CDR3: CASSVQGVGEQFF

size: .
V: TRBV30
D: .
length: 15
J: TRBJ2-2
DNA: TGTGCCTGGGCTAAACGGGGGGCAGGAGGCGGGGAGCTGTTTTTT
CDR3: CAWAKRGAGGGELFF

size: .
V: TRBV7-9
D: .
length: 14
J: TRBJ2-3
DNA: TGTGCCAGCAGCCCGCCTGTAGGCACAGATACGCAGTATTTT
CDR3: CASSPPVGTDTQYF

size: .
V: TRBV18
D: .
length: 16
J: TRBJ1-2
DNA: TGTGCCAGCTCACCAGCGTGGCAGGTATCCAACTATGGCTACACCTTC
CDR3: CASSPAWQVSNYGYTF

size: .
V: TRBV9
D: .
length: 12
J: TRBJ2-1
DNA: TGTGCCAGCGTAGGCGGGAACAATGAGCAGTTCTTC
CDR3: CASVGGNNEQFF

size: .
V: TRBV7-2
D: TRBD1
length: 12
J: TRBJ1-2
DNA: TGTGCCAGCAGCTGGACAGGGGATGGCTACACCTTC
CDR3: CASSWTGDGYTF

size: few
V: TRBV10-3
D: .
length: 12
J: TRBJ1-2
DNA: TGTGCCATCAGAGGAGGAGGCTATGGCTACACCTTC
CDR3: CAIRGGGYGYTF

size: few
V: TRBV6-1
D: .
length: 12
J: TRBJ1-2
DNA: TGTGCCAGCAGTGCCGGAGGGAATGGCTACACCTTC
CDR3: CASSAGGNGYTF

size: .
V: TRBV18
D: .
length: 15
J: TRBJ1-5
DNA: TGTGCCAGCTCACCGGCCACGCCTAGCAATCAGCCCCAGCATTTT
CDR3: CASSPATPSNQPQHF

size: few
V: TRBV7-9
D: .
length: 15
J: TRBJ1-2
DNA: TGTGCCAGCAGCCATGGACAGCAGAAAAACTATGGCTACACCTTC
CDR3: CASSHGQQKNYGYTF

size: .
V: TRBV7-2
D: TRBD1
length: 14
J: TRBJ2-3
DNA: TGTGCCAGCAGCCCCGGACAGGGGAGAGATACGCAGTATTTT
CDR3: CASSPGQGRDTQYF

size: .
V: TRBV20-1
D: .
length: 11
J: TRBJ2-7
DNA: TGCAGTGCCAGGGCCGGAAACGAGCAGTACTTC
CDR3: CSARAGNEQYF

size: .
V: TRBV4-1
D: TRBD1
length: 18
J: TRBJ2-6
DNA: TGCGCCAGCAGCCAGAACCGACAGGGGGTAGGGGGGGCCAACGTCCTGACTTTC
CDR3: CASSQNRQGVGGANVLTF

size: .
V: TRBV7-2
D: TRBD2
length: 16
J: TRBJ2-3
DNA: TGTGCCAGCAGTCGAACTAGCGGGAGCGGAACAGATACGCAGTATTTT
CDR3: CASSRTSGSGTDTQYF

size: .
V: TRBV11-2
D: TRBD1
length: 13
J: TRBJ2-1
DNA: TGTGCCAGCAGCAAGGGGGCGCAGAATGAGCAGTTCTTC
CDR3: CASSKGAQNEQFF

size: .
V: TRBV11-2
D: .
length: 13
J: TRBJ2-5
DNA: TGTGCCAGCGTCCGGGACAACTGGGGGACCCAGTACTTC
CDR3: CASVRDNWGTQYF

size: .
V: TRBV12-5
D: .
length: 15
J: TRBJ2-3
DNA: TGTGCTAGTGGGATTAGCGGTTCTGGGTTTGATACGCAGTATTTT
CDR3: CASGISGSGFDTQYF

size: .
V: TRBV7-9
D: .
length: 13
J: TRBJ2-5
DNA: TGTGCCAGCAGCCGATCAGGGTGGGAGACCCAGTACTTC
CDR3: CASSRSGWETQYF